This note documents a single TCR beta chain sequence. This clonotype was counted only a few times. No cognate antigen has been identified for it. Per-nucleotide qualities are absent, and no much larger clonotype sits a single base away. The source of the sample is a study of blood T cells in healthy people across ages (dated by TCRdb to between 2014 and 2016). Background for the entire study: In model experiments, template switching captured roughly one uniquely barcoded TCR beta cDNA molecule for every two T cells. To track age-related changes in TCR beta repertoire diversity, the study relied on deep sequencing normalized with unique cDNA molecular identifiers. To avoid experimental bias, donors of different ages were randomly spread across the sequencing lanes. Two additional independent replicas of 1 million unique cDNA reads from the same blood draw were analyzed for two donors (one aged 18 to 29 and one aged 80 or older). Four age groups were formed from the donors: young (average 16 years), middle-aged (more than 35), aged (over 55) and long-lived (82).

Systemically healthy Caucasian individuals from Russia, 39 in total and aged about 6 to 95 years, were included as donors. Around 10 milliliters of peripheral blood were drawn from each donor into EDTA-treated Vacutainer tubes. Ficoll-Paque density-gradient centrifugation was used to isolate PBMCs, with at least 6.5 million per sample. Trizol reagent was used to extract total RNA from the PBMCs, yielding at least 6 micrograms per sample. Naive CD45RAhigh/CD27high T cell percentages were measured by flow cytometry on a PBMC aliquot from every donor. Preparation of the library involved 5' RACE. The sequencer listed for this sample is Illumina HiSeq 2500. The second PCR ran for roughly 6 to 11 cycles and used a J-beta primer mix along with a sample-barcoded 5' primer. A template-switch 5' adaptor carrying 12 random nucleotides introduced a unique molecular identifier onto each TCR beta cDNA molecule. Each sample yielded at least 3 million CDR3-containing paired-end reads. First-strand cDNA was synthesized from all RNA with the Mint cDNA synthesis kit, primed by a TRBC-specific oligonucleotide. All cDNA was treated with uracil-DNA glycosylase and then went through a first 18-cycle PCR with the universal primers M1SS and BC2_uni_R. The paper's data handling went like this. For normalization, 1 million high-quality reads were randomly selected from each sample, with every read carrying a distinct molecular identifier. Instead of being binned into consensus sequences, reads with shared molecular identifiers were discarded. MiTCR, with a Q25 quality threshold and the strictest error-elimination algorithm, was used for CDR3 identification, clonotype clustering and error correction. Lower-bound total TCR beta diversity was estimated with a nonparametric unseen species model using Euler transformation. TCRdb's own reprocessing of the public reads used fastp at Q25 and MiXCR and kept productive beta chains. Rows with a matching CDR3 protein are joined into one entry that keeps the most common DNA and genes. The V and J calls reflect TCRdb's pipeline rather than the authors' work. The table for this sample lists 650,000 or so distinct CDR3 sequences; under 65% of them were counted only once. The ten most abundant clones make up roughly 14% of the sample.

Findings and caveats that apply to the study as a whole: Observed TCR beta diversity per million T cells fell roughly linearly with age, and a significant reduction was already apparent by age around 40. Compared with the aged group, the long-lived group had more naive CD4+ T cells, fewer expanded clones and increased TCR diversity, a pattern suggesting age selection. Observed TCR beta diversity correlated strongly with the percentage of naive T cells measured by flow cytometry. Conclusive comparison of naive and antigen-experienced compartments was prevented by the profiling of bulk unsorted PBMCs. Because the CMV infection status of the donors was unknown, age-related changes in expanded clonotypes may potentially have been confounded. Estimates of total diversity from one million sequenced T cells were regarded as lower bounds and underestimates.

From the cysteine through the phenylalanine, the CDR3 covers 13 amino acids. CDR3 DNA only is kept here, 39 bases in frame from base 1. The germline V gene (reference sequence) sets CDR1 to SEHNR and CDR2 to FQNEAQ. V loses 4 bases, J loses 9 bases, and the germline ends lie 12 bases apart. Source material: blood. This clonotype originated in a woman of 80 years or more in good health. The chain was built from TRBV7-9 and TRBJ2-2; TRBD2 is possibly the D segment (5 matching bases). The CDR3 is CASSSAGLWELFF. The bases are TGTGCCAGCAGCTCCGCAGGACTCTGGGAGCTGTTTTTT.